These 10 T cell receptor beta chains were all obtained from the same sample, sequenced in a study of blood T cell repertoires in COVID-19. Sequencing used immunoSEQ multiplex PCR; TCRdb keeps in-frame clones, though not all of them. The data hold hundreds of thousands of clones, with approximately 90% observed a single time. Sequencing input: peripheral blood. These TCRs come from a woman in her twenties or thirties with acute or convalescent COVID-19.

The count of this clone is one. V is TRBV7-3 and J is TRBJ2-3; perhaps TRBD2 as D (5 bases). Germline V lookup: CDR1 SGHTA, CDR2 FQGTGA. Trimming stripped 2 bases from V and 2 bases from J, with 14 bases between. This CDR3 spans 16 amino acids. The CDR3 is CASSLGAFGVTDTQYF. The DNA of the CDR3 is TGTGCCAGCAGCTTAGGAGCCTTCGGGGTCACAGATACGCAGTATTTT.

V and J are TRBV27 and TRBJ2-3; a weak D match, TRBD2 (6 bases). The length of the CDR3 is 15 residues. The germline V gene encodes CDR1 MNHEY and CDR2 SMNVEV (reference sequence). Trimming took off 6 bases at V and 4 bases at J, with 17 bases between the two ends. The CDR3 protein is CASRVRVGGADTQYF. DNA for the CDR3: TGTGCCAGCAGGGTGCGTGTCGGCGGGGCAGATACGCAGTATTTT.

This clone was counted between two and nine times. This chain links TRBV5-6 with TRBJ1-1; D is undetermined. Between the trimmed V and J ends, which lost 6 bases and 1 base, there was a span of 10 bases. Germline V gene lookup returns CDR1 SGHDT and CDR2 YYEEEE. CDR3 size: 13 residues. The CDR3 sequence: CASTRVRNTEAFF. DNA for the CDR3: TGTGCCAGCACCCGAGTGCGGAACACTGAAGCTTTCTTT.

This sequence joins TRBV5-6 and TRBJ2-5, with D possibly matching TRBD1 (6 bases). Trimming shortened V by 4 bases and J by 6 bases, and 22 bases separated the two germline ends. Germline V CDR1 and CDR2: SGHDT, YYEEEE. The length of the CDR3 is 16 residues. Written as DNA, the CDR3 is TGTGCCAGCAGCCCTGGACAGTTTATGCCCGGTCAGACCCAGTACTTC. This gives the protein CASSPGQFMPGQTQYF.

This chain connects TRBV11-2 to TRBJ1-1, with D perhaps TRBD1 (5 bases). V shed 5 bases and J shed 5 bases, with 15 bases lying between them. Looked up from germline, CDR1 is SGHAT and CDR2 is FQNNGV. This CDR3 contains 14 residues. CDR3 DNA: TGTGCCAGCAGCAAAGGACAAAGAGGAACTGAAGCTTTCTTT. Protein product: CASSKGQRGTEAFF. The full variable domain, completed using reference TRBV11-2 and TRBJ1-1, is EAGVAQSPRYKIIEKRQSVAFWCNPISGHATLYWYQQILGQGPKLLIQFQNNGVVDDSQLPKDRFSAERLKGVDSTLKIQPAKLEDSAVYLCASSKGQRGTEAFFGQGTRLTVV.

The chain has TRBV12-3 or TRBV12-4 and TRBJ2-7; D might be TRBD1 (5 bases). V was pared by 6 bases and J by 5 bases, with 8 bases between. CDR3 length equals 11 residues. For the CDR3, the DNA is TGTGCCAGCAGCCAGGGTCACGAGCAGTACTTC. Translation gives CASSQGHEQYF.

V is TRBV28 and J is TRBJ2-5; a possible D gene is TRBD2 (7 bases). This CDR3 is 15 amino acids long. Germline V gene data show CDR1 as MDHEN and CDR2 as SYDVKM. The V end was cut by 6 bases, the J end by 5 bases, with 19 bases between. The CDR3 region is CASSPSEGGRETQYF. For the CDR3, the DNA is TGTGCCAGCAGCCCCTCAGAGGGGGGGCGGGAGACCCAGTACTTC.

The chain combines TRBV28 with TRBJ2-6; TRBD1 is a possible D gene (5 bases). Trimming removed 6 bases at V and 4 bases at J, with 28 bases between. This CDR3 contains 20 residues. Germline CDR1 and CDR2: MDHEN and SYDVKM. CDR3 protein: CASRPAGWGGRVNGANVLTF. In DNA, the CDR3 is TGTGCCAGCAGACCCGCAGGGTGGGGCGGCAGGGTGAACGGGGCCAACGTCCTGACTTTC.

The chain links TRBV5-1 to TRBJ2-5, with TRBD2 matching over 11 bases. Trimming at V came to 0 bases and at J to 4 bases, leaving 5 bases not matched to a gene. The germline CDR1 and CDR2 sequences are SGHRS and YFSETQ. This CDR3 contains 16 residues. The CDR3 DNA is TGCGCCAGCAGCTTGGCGGTAGCGGGGGGGCGAGAGACCCAGTACTTC. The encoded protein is CASSLAVAGGRETQYF.

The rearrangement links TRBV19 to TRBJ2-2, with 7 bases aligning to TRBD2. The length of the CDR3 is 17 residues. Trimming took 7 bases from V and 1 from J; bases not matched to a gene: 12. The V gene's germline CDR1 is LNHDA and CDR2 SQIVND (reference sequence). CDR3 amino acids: CASKGQVLAQNTGELFF. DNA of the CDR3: TGTGCCAGTAAAGGGCAAGTACTAGCGCAGAACACCGGGGAGCTGTTTTTT.